Listed below are T cell receptor beta chains from one sample, sequenced in a study of cytomegalovirus exposure and HLA in healthy donors. Some clones are missing from TCRdb's copy, which holds only in-frame ones; the method was immunoSEQ multiplex PCR. Among around 80,000 clones listed, about 73% were seen once. The sequenced material came from PBMCs. The receptors shown here come from a man aged 35 to 55 in good health and CMV-seronegative. CDR3s include the opening cysteine and the closing phenylalanine or tryptophan. The D gene is left open where the match is weak. Size is omitted from some rows. Given values are once, few, many or a class for expanded clones.

NA,TRBJ2-7,TRBV7-9,once,CASSLDTRNVKYEQYF,TGTGCCAGCAGCTTAGACACTAGGAACGTTAAATACGAGCAGTACTTC
TRBD1,TRBJ2-4,TRBV28,NA,CASSPGGSNINIQYF,TGTGCCAGCAGTCCAGGGGGATCGAACATAAACATTCAGTACTTC
TRBD2,TRBJ2-1,TRBV14,NA,CASSQAGGAYNEQFF,TGTGCCAGCAGCCAAGCGGGAGGGGCCTACAATGAGCAGTTCTTC
TRBD2,TRBJ2-7,TRBV5-1,few,CASRKGTSESYEQYF,TGCGCCAGCAGAAAAGGGACTAGCGAATCCTACGAGCAGTACTTC
NA,TRBJ2-7,TRBV29-1,NA,CSVRGEGVTYEQYF,TGCAGCGTAAGAGGGGAGGGGGTTACCTACGAGCAGTACTTC
NA,TRBJ2-3,TRBV30,few,CAWSQGSTDTQYF,TGTGCCTGGAGTCAGGGGAGCACAGATACGCAGTATTTT
NA,TRBJ1-1,TRBV5-6,NA,CASSPQARRVQAFF,TGTGCCAGCAGCCCACAAGCCAGGAGGGTCCAAGCTTTCTTT
TRBD1,TRBJ2-1,TRBV5-4,NA,CASSQNDKGASRNEQFF,TGTGCCAGCAGCCAAAATGATAAGGGGGCGAGTAGAAATGAGCAGTTCTTC
TRBD1,TRBJ2-6,TRBV4-3,medium-sized,CASSYGTGLTGANVLTF,TGCGCCAGCAGCTACGGGACAGGGCTCACTGGGGCCAACGTCCTGACTTTC
NA,TRBJ1-1,TRBV30,NA,CAWSVGGGTEAFF,TGTGCCTGGAGTGTAGGGGGGGGCACTGAAGCTTTCTTT
NA,TRBJ1-4,TRBV28,NA,CASSFILDSSNPTNEKLFF,TGTGCCAGCAGTTTCATCCTGGACAGTTCAAACCCAACTAATGAAAAACTGTTTTTT
NA,TRBJ2-5,TRBV4-3,NA,CASSQEIGTGGETQYF,TGCGCCAGCAGCCAAGAAATCGGGACTGGGGGGGAGACCCAGTACTTC
NA,TRBJ2-1,TRBV7-8,NA,CASSPLQGEQFF,TGTGCCAGCAGCCCTCTCCAGGGTGAGCAGTTCTTC
TRBD1,TRBJ1-5,TRBV2,NA,CASSDKGAFGNQPQHF,TGTGCCAGCAGTGACAAGGGGGCGTTTGGCAATCAGCCCCAGCATTTT
TRBD2,TRBJ2-3,TRBV7-9,NA,CASSLVPLAGHTDTQYF,TGTGCCAGCAGCTTAGTCCCACTAGCGGGCCACACAGATACGCAGTATTTT
TRBD1,TRBJ2-1,TRBV19,few,CASSSGQGSYNEQFF,TGTGCCAGTAGCTCGGGACAGGGGTCCTACAATGAGCAGTTCTTC
TRBD1,TRBJ1-5,TRBV2,few,CASTGGGNQPQHF,TGTGCCAGCACAGGGGGCGGGAATCAGCCCCAGCATTTT
TRBD1,TRBJ2-4,TRBV18,NA,CASSPGQVGNIQYF,TGTGCCAGCTCACCTGGACAGGTTGGGAACATTCAGTACTTC
TRBD2,TRBJ2-7,TRBV6-5,NA,CASSPSGTTYEQYF,TGTGCCAGCAGCCCGAGCGGGACCACCTACGAGCAGTACTTC
NA,TRBJ1-4,TRBV14,NA,CASSPRTDPNEKLFF,TGTGCCAGCAGCCCAAGGACAGATCCTAATGAAAAACTGTTTTTT
TRBD1,TRBJ1-1,TRBV10-2,NA,CASSEEAGGKVSEAFF,TGCGCCAGCAGTGAGGAGGCAGGGGGTAAGGTCTCTGAAGCTTTCTTT
TRBD2,TRBJ2-7,TRBV9,NA,CASSVAGGGKYEQYF,TGTGCCAGCAGCGTAGCGGGAGGCGGGAAGTACGAGCAGTACTTC
TRBD1,TRBJ1-1,TRBV18,NA,CASSPGQGRTAEAFF,TGTGCCAGCTCACCGGGACAGGGGAGAACAGCTGAAGCTTTCTTT
TRBD2,TRBJ2-1,TRBV18,NA,CASSLDGLAGGNEQFF,TGTGCCAGCTCGCTTGATGGACTAGCGGGAGGCAATGAGCAGTTCTTC
NA,TRBJ1-1,TRBV10-3,NA,CAITSDRNTEAFF,TGTGCCATCACCTCGGACAGGAACACTGAAGCTTTCTTT
TRBD2,TRBJ2-4,TRBV29-1,few,CSVGLAGIQYF,TGCAGCGTTGGACTAGCGGGCATTCAGTACTTC
NA,TRBJ1-4,TRBV29-1,NA,CSEPGLNEKLFF,TGCTCGGAACCGGGACTTAATGAAAAACTGTTTTTT
NA,TRBJ2-7,TRBV6-5,NA,CASSRHGYEQYF,TGTGCCAGCAGCAGACACGGTTACGAGCAGTACTTC
TRBD2,TRBJ2-2,TRBV6-5,NA,CASSQLAGSTGELFF,TGTGCCAGCAGTCAGCTAGCGGGAAGCACCGGGGAGCTGTTTTTT
TRBD1,TRBJ1-1,TRBV5-1,NA,CASSLGPQGDTEAFF,TGCGCCAGCAGCTTGGGCCCACAGGGGGACACTGAAGCTTTCTTT
TRBD1,TRBJ2-1,TRBV5-1,NA,CASRHGQAPYNEQFF,TGCGCCAGCAGACACGGACAGGCGCCTTACAATGAGCAGTTCTTC
TRBD2,TRBJ2-3,TRBV6-4,few,CASSITSGSTDTQYF,TGTGCCAGCAGCATTACTAGCGGGAGCACAGATACGCAGTATTTT
TRBD2,TRBJ2-5,TRBV4-3,once,CASSQDILAHQETQYF,TGCGCCAGCAGCCAAGATATACTAGCGCACCAAGAGACCCAGTACTTC
TRBD1,TRBJ1-2,TRBV14,NA,CASSQDGQALYGYTF,TGTGCCAGCAGCCAAGACGGACAGGCCCTCTATGGCTACACCTTC
TRBD1,TRBJ1-2,TRBV2,NA,CASRADRGRVSGYTF,TGTGCCAGCAGGGCCGACAGGGGGCGAGTGTCCGGCTACACCTTC
NA,TRBJ2-7,TRBV5-1,NA,CASSSRGSSYEQYF,TGCGCCAGCAGCTCCAGGGGAAGCTCCTACGAGCAGTACTTC
TRBD1,TRBJ1-2,TRBV5-1,NA,CASSRADRGENGYTF,TGCGCCAGCAGTCGGGCCGACAGGGGTGAGAATGGCTACACCTTC
TRBD1,TRBJ1-1,TRBV19,few,CASRLDRGTNTEAFF,TGTGCCAGTAGACTGGACAGGGGGACCAACACTGAAGCTTTCTTT